This TCR beta chain was recorded in a study of blood T cell repertoires in COVID-19. Study summary: Samples representing acute and convalescent COVID-19 were sourced from the United States, Italy and Spain.

Everyone who took part was about 18 to 90 years old, and they came from 24 US areas. Donors were grouped by their self-reported clinical history. The assay was immunoSEQ multiplex PCR, and TCRdb's table has in-frame clones only and misses some. The sample includes some 320,000 clones, over 90% of them seen just once. V was clipped by 5 bases and J by 11 bases; unmatched bases: 6. The CDR3 runs to 12 residues. The sequence came from a woman in her twenties or thirties who had been exposed to COVID-19. Input material: PBMCs or T cells enriched from blood (not recorded which). The V gene is TRBV12-3 or TRBV12-4, the J gene TRBJ2-1; TRBD1 matches 7 bases. The CDR3, as DNA: TGTGCCAGCAGTCACACGGACAGGCAGCAGTTCTTC. Residues: CASSHTDRQQFF.